This TCR beta chain was recovered during a study of monozygotic twins with inflammatory bowel disease. CDR1 and CDR2 from the germline V gene are DFQATT and SNEGSKA (reference sequence). This CDR3 is 15 amino acids long. With the 5' RACE reads reprocessed, TCRdb shows one record per CDR3 protein and no DNA. The sample yields 330,000 or so distinct CDR3 sequences, of which the top ten take up 2% to 2.5%. The material sequenced was blood. The chain couples TRBV20-1 to TRBJ2-3; TCRdb gives TRBD2 as the D gene, but with no DNA this cannot be confirmed. The receptor was isolated from a human donor with ulcerative colitis or Crohn's disease, or a healthy co-twin of an affected twin (not recorded which). CDR3 in amino acids: CSSRKGLVGTDTQYF.